Here is one T cell receptor (beta chain) with its context. Its antigen is not yet known. No much larger clonotype is one base removed from it; base qualities were not supplied. A case-control design nested within a healthcare worker cohort in London, UK, was used, with weekly nasopharyngeal swab PCR tests and blood sampling performed. Healthcare workers were enrolled in the week of the UK lockdown, from 23 to 31 March 2020, and were followed every week for up to roughly 15 weeks. This sample is part of a study of early T cells in non-severe SARS-CoV-2 infection (dated by TCRdb to the early 2020s). Turning to the overall study: Bulk RNA from unsorted whole blood was used for TCR sequencing, so alpha and beta chains could not be paired.

The CDR3 sequence holds 13 residues, the cysteine and phenylalanine included. Here the CDR3 DNA is all that survives: 39 bases in frame from base 1. V gives up 2 bases and J gives up 3 bases, and the segment between their germline ends measures 8 bases. Looking up the germline V gene yields CDR1 SGHAT and CDR2 FQNNGV. The method was 5' RACE. TCRdb records NextSeq 500 as the sequencer. Unique molecular identifiers were attached to individual cDNA molecules in the TCR library protocol so that sequencing error and PCR bias could be corrected. Both TCR alpha and beta chains were sequenced, and tight co-correlation was observed between alpha and beta sequence abundances in each sample. As for how the authors treated the data: V gene, J gene and CDR3 annotation of TCR sequences was performed with Decombinator V4. Expanded TCRs were defined as changing significantly between any two time points under a Poisson model with p below 0.0001. Abundances of TCRs were expressed as counts per million after normalisation to the total number of TCRs sequenced in each sample. TRAV1-2 paired with TRAJ12, TRAJ20 or TRAJ33 defined MAIT TCRs, while TRAV10 paired with TRAJ18 defined iNKT TCRs. VDJdb, accessed 1 November 2021, was searched for CMV, EBV and SARS-CoV-2 annotated TCRs, with TCRs annotated for multiple antigens excluded. TCRdb reanalyzed the raw reads on its own, using fastp at Q25 for trimming and MiXCR for clone calling, and kept in-frame beta chains. Each entry merges the rows of one CDR3 protein and shows their most common DNA and genes. The V and J calls, along with clone size, are taken from TCRdb and not from the paper's own processing. In all, the sample holds tens of thousands of distinct CDR3 sequences, and approximately 5.3% of those were seen once. Jointly, the top ten make up 5% to 7.5% of the sample.

General findings and caveats noted by the study authors: Matching against VDJdb was skewed toward anti-spike CD8 responses, likely underestimated virus-specific expansions, and missed private and CD4 specificities.

The chain is encoded by TRBV11-2 joined to TRBJ2-7; the D gene lacks a confident call. The sequence derives from an adult who was a healthcare worker with PCR-confirmed SARS-CoV-2 infection or an uninfected control (not recorded which). The source material was whole blood. The sequenced DNA: TGTGCCAGCAGCTTAACGCGCGACTACGAGCAGTACTTC. Translated, it gives CASSLTRDYEQYF.